This T cell receptor (beta chain) was identified in a study of T-cell reconstitution after alpha-beta-depleted transplantation in children. Unique molecular identifiers were incorporated into the prepared TCRbeta library. TCRdb called the PCR reads again in MiXCR, with one record for every CDR3 protein. The sample has 600,000 to 800,000 distinct CDR3 sequences, less than 15% seen once; the top ten hold around 0.76%. Broader study findings: Roughly two months post-transplant, alpha-beta T cells reportedly originated from several hundred graft clones that had expanded. Surviving recipient T cells and thymic progenitors underlay high day-60 TCRbeta diversity in some patients. T-cell counts and diversity were attributed mostly to newly produced T cells one year after transplant.

The table lists this clonotype with many counts. Its antigen is not known. The CDR3 totals 15 residues. Unmatched junction bases numbered 5, after V lost 6 bases and J lost 1 base. The chain recombines TRBV12-3 or TRBV12-4 with TRBJ2-1; 8 nucleotides agree with TRBD2. Source: PBMCs, taken before TCRalphabeta/CD19-depleted stem cell transplant. The receptor was isolated from a girl aged 2 to 9 with congenital amegakaryocytic thrombocytopenia, due to receive a stem cell transplant. CDR3 region: CASSGVAGSYNEQFF. The CDR3 bases are TGTGCCAGCAGCGGCGTAGCGGGATCCTACAATGAGCAGTTCTTC.